This TCR beta chain derives from a study of molecular identifiers for immune sequencing clone quantification. Previously published methods and listed TCR primers were used for the bulk TCR libraries. TCRdb re-called the PCR reads through MiXCR, storing one row per CDR3 protein. The sample consists of a few hundred thousand distinct CDR3 sequences, 25% of them appearing once. General study findings and limits: In CMV-specific effectors, clones above 20 copies held over 99% of molecules; naive, under 1%.

Sequencing libraries of naive CD8 cells derived from roughly 20,000 to 1,000,000 sorted cells with 10%, 30% or 50% RNA. Germline CDR1 is LNHNV and CDR2 is YYDKDF (reference sequence). This CDR3 spans 14 amino acids. With regard to this clonotype: Its matching antigen is unknown. A much larger clone differs by one base, so this may be a read error.

The V and J genes are TRBV15 and TRBJ1-5; D call uncertain. The sequence was collected from a human donor in good health. Some libraries in this study had Jurkat cell RNA spiked in. Sequencing was done on a sample of naive CD8+ T cells from blood, with Jurkat cell RNA spiked in. The subset is: FACS-sorted CD8+CD4-CCR7+CD45RA+ naive T cells. The CDR3 loop is CATSGEYPVWPQHF. CDR3 bases: TGTGCCACCAGCGGAGAGTATCCAGTTTGGCCCCAGCATTTT.